These 26 T cell receptor beta chains originate from one sample sequenced in a study of T cells in Graves' hyperthyroidism and ophthalmopathy (dated 2019 in TCRdb). Libraries were constructed by multiplex PCR. Sequencing used an Illumina HiSeq 2000. Amplification of TCR beta CDR3 regions was carried out from RNA transcripts. A first-round RT-PCR of the TCR CDR3 used the HTBI primer set with the Qiagen OneStep RT-PCR kit. TCRdb trimmed the raw reads at Q25, called clones with MiXCR and kept productive beta chains. CDR3 protein sequences are deduplicated, and each keeps its most common genes and DNA. Present in this sample are about 300,000 distinct CDR3 sequences, around a quarter of which were seen just once. Approximately 30% of the sample goes to the ten largest clones. Sequencing was performed on blood. These receptors came from a man aged 35 to 55 with Graves' hyperthyroidism that later progressed to Graves' ophthalmopathy.

This clonotype was observed many times. This chain links TRBV20-1 with TRBJ1-5; TRBD1 is a possible D gene (5 bases). The V end was cut by 6 bases, the J end by 0 bases, with 15 bases between. This CDR3 contains 15 residues. Germline CDR1 is DFQATT and CDR2 is SNEGSKA (reference sequence). The CDR3 loop is CSAKSGGYSNQPQHF. The DNA of the CDR3 is TGCAGTGCCAAGAGTGGGGGGTATAGCAATCAGCCCCAGCATTTT.

This clonotype was counted many times. The rearrangement joins TRBV6-5 to TRBJ1-5; tentative D call: TRBD1 (6 bases). Trimming cost V 4 bases and J 1 base, with 11 bases left between them. Germline-derived CDR1 and CDR2 are MNHEY and SVGAGI. This CDR3 has 15 amino acids. In DNA form, the CDR3 reads TGTGCCAGCAGTTCGGGGGCGCCGAGCAATCAGCCCCAGCATTTT. Residues: CASSSGAPSNQPQHF.

The chain carries TRBV6-1 and TRBJ1-5; D is perhaps TRBD1 (5 bases). Germline-derived CDR1 and CDR2 are MNHNS and SASEGT. The CDR3 loop spans 13 amino acids. Trimming stripped 7 bases from V and 4 bases from J, with 11 bases between. The DNA of the CDR3 is TGTGCCAGCAAGCCAGGGCGTAATCAGCCCCAGCATTTT. Translation: CASKPGRNQPQHF.

Ten or more counts support this clonotype. The chain employs TRBV12-3 or TRBV12-4 and TRBJ2-7, with D perhaps matching TRBD2 (5 bases). V was clipped by 2 bases and J by 6 bases, with 8 bases between them. This CDR3 has 12 amino acids. The CDR3, as DNA: TGTGCCAGCAGTTTATTTGGACTCGAGCAGTACTTC. This encodes CASSLFGLEQYF.

The genes are TRBV28 and TRBJ1-1; 7 positions agree with TRBD1. Losses at the gene ends were 6 bases for V and 3 bases for J; bases not matched to a gene: 7. Germline V gene sequence: CDR1 MDHEN, CDR2 SYDVKM. The CDR3 extends over 14 amino acids. CDR3 in DNA: TGTGCCAGCAGCCGGGACAGAAGGGACACTGAAGCTTTCTTT. It translates to CASSRDRRDTEAFF.

Ten or more counts support this clonotype. The V call is TRBV20-1, the J call TRBJ1-1; D may be TRBD1 (5 bases). V lost 5 bases and J lost 0, with 7 bases in between. The germline V gene has CDR1 DFQATT and CDR2 SNEGSKA (reference sequence). This CDR3 has 12 amino acids. CDR3 amino acids: CSAGTVNTEAFF. Here the CDR3 DNA reads TGCAGTGCTGGGACGGTGAACACTGAAGCTTTCTTT.

The chain combines TRBV6-1 with TRBJ1-2; tentative D call: TRBD1 (5 bases). The V and J ends lost 6 bases and 8 bases respectively, with 22 bases between them. This CDR3 contains 15 residues. Per germline, CDR1 MNHNS and CDR2 SASEGT. For the CDR3, the DNA is TGTGCCAGCAGCTCCCGGGCCCAATCGAGGGGCGGCTACACCTTC. Translating it yields CASSSRAQSRGGYTF.

This clonotype was recorded at least ten times. This chain joins TRBV6-1 and TRBJ2-5; the D gene is possibly TRBD1 (8 bases). Germline assignment: CDR1 MNHNS and CDR2 SASEGT. Trimming took 2 bases from V and 5 from J, leaving 15 bases between them. CDR3 length: 15 amino acids. CDR3 protein: CASSELRGRGETQYF. CDR3 bases: TGTGCCAGCAGTGAACTCAGGGGGCGGGGGGAGACCCAGTACTTC.

There are many counts of this clonotype. The V call is TRBV3-1, the J call TRBJ2-5, with no clear D. The V end lost 3 bases, the J end lost 5 bases, and 10 bases lay between the germline ends. This CDR3 has 13 amino acids. Germline CDR1 LGHDT, CDR2 YNNKEL (reference sequence). The CDR3 sequence: CASSHSSDETQYF. DNA of the CDR3: TGTGCCAGCAGCCATAGTTCTGATGAGACCCAGTACTTC.

This clonotype was counted ten times or more. For the CDR3, the DNA is TGTGCCAGCAGTGCCCGGGACCGGTCGAACACCGGGGAGCTGTTTTTT. It codes for CASSARDRSNTGELFF. The J gene is TRBJ2-2, the V gene TRBV25-1, with D perhaps TRBD1 or TRBD2 (5 bases each). The CDR3 spans 16 residues. V shed 4 bases and J shed 0 bases, with 12 bases lying between them. In germline, CDR1 is MGHDK, CDR2 SYGVNS.

This clonotype was recorded at least ten times. V gene TRBV12-3 or TRBV12-4 combines with J gene TRBJ1-1, with 9 positions matching TRBD1. This CDR3 contains 16 residues. The trim removed 2 bases at V and 5 bases at J, leaving 9 bases unmatched. CDR3: CASSLLPQGARTEAFF. In DNA form, the CDR3 reads TGTGCCAGCAGTTTATTGCCACAGGGGGCGAGGACTGAAGCTTTCTTT.

This clonotype was observed many times. The chain carries TRBV20-1 and TRBJ2-7; 7 nucleotides line up with TRBD2. Trimming cost V 6 bases and J 0 bases; bases outside gene matches: 5. In germline, CDR1 is DFQATT, CDR2 SNEGSKA (reference sequence). The CDR3 is 13 amino acids. CDR3 DNA sequence: TGCAGTGCCAGACTAGCCATCTCCTACGAGCAGTACTTC. It encodes CSARLAISYEQYF.

This clonotype was counted many times. The chain carries TRBV20-1 and TRBJ1-2, with D perhaps TRBD1 (6 bases). The germline CDR1 and CDR2 sequences are DFQATT and SNEGSKA (reference sequence). This CDR3 spans 12 amino acids. V was pared by 0 bases and J by 6 bases, with 8 bases between. The CDR3 nucleotides read TGCAGTGCTAGAGAAGACAGGAATGGCTACACCTTC. Translating gives CSAREDRNGYTF.

In its sample, this clonotype was seen many times. This chain links TRBV2 with TRBJ2-5; TRBD1 might be the D (6 bases). V lost 10 bases and J 4 bases, leaving 16 bases between the germline ends. This CDR3 is built from 13 residues. CDR1 and CDR2 from the germline V gene are SNHLY and FYNNEI. The CDR3 here is CATNRDPAETQYF. CDR3 DNA: TGTGCCACCAACAGGGATCCGGCAGAGACCCAGTACTTC.

At least ten counts were recorded for this clonotype. The chain links TRBV3-1 to TRBJ2-7, with 9 bases matching TRBD2. Trimming took 3 bases from V and 4 from J; bases not matched to a gene: 13. The V gene's germline CDR1 is LGHDT and CDR2 YNNKEL (reference sequence). This CDR3 is 17 amino acids long. The CDR3 is CASSQGLAGVPAYEQYF. Written as DNA, the CDR3 is TGTGCCAGCAGCCAGGGTTTAGCGGGAGTTCCGGCTTACGAGCAGTACTTC.

The table lists this clonotype with many counts. A much larger clone lies one base from this, so it may be a read error. This rearrangement joins TRBV7-6 to TRBJ2-5, with D uncertain. Trimming took 7 bases from V and 0 from J, leaving 6 bases between them. The CDR3 is made up of 12 amino acids. Germline loops: CDR1 SGHVS, CDR2 FNYEAQ. The CDR3 loop is CASTQYQETQYF. As DNA, the CDR3 is TGTGCCAGCACCCAGTACCAAGAGACCCAGTACTTC.

This clonotype was observed a few times. The chain's CDR3 is CAWSVRPALFPPYEQYF. CDR3 DNA sequence: TGTGCCTGGAGTGTAAGGCCAGCTCTTTTCCCCCCCTACGAGCAGTACTTC. The genes are TRBV30 and TRBJ2-7; no firm D call. Germline V gene data show CDR1 as GTSNPN and CDR2 as SVGIG (reference sequence). V was trimmed by 0 bases and J by 2 bases, leaving 20 bases between them. CDR3 size: 17 residues.

Many counts were recorded for this clonotype. The chain joins TRBV27 to TRBJ1-2; D ambiguous. Between the trimmed V and J ends, which lost 5 bases and 2 bases, there was a span of 9 bases. The CDR3 has 13 residues. Germline values: CDR1 MNHEY, CDR2 SMNVEV (reference sequence). This chain's CDR3 is CASSVDKNYGYTF. CDR3 DNA: TGTGCCAGCAGTGTAGACAAAAACTATGGCTACACCTTC.

There are many counts of this clonotype. V usage is TRBV20-1 and J usage is TRBJ1-2, with 7 bases matching TRBD1. The V gene's germline CDR1 is DFQATT and CDR2 SNEGSKA (reference sequence). This CDR3 has 13 amino acids. V shed 5 bases and J 4 bases; nucleotides not matched to a gene: 7. DNA of the CDR3: TGCAGTGCTGGGGACAGAAACTCCTATGGCTACACCTTC. Its translation is CSAGDRNSYGYTF.

This chain connects TRBV12-3 or TRBV12-4 to TRBJ2-5; 12 nucleotides line up with TRBD2. V lost 5 bases, J lost 4 bases, and 5 bases stayed unmatched. The CDR3 loop spans 15 amino acids. CDR3 sequence reads: CASSPLAGGVETQYF. The CDR3 DNA is TGTGCCAGCAGTCCGCTAGCGGGAGGGGTAGAGACCCAGTACTTC.

This clonotype was recorded at least ten times. The chain uses TRBV6-2 or TRBV6-3 and TRBJ2-5, with 13 bases fitting TRBD2. The J segment lost 5 bases and the V segment lost 0 bases, leaving 9 bases of the junction unmatched. This CDR3 region has 18 residues. CDR1 is MNHEY and CDR2 is SVGEGT in the germline V gene. CDR3 sequence (DNA): TGTGCCAGCAGTTACTCGCACTCGGGACTAGCGGGATCGGAGACCCAGTACTTC. Translating it yields CASSYSHSGLAGSETQYF.

The chain links TRBV27 to TRBJ2-7; 8 bases are shared with TRBD1. The germline CDR1 and CDR2 sequences are MNHEY and SMNVEV (reference sequence). V dropped 6 bases and J dropped 2; count of bases not matched to a gene: 9. The CDR3 sequence is 15 residues long. The CDR3, as DNA: TGTGCCAGCAGGAATTACCGGGACAGGCCCTACGAGCAGTACTTC. This sequence encodes CASRNYRDRPYEQYF.

At least ten counts were recorded for this clonotype. The rearrangement joins TRBV4-1 to TRBJ1-5; no clear D gene. Germline CDR1 reads MGHRA; CDR2 reads YSYEKL. The CDR3 is 15 residues long. The V and J ends lost 4 bases and 6 bases respectively, with 16 bases between them. The CDR3 region is CASSPQGPAPQPQHF. In DNA form, the CDR3 reads TGCGCCAGCAGCCCCCAAGGGCCAGCACCTCAGCCCCAGCATTTT.

The V and J genes are TRBV2 and TRBJ2-7; 7 bases are a match to TRBD1. This CDR3 has 13 amino acids. Germline loops: CDR1 SNHLY, CDR2 FYNNEI. Trimming took 7 bases from V and 2 from J; bases not matched to a gene: 5. DNA for the CDR3: TGTGCCAGCAAAAGGGACAGTACCTACGAGCAGTACTTC. Its protein product is CASKRDSTYEQYF.

This clonotype came up many times. The chain combines TRBV2 with TRBJ1-1; TRBD1 aligns across 8 bases. The trim removed 5 bases at V and 1 base at J, leaving 6 bases unmatched. Germline values: CDR1 SNHLY, CDR2 FYNNEI. This CDR3 is built from 15 residues. CDR3 sequence: CASSRTGYRNTEAFF. CDR3 nucleotide sequence: TGTGCCAGCAGTCGGACAGGGTATAGGAACACTGAAGCTTTCTTT.

This clonotype has only a few counts. This chain connects TRBV6-2 or TRBV6-3 to TRBJ2-7; D uncertain. Between the trimmed V and J ends, which lost 5 bases and 3 bases, there was a span of 14 bases. The CDR3 is made up of 14 amino acids. Germline V gene data show CDR1 as MNHEY and CDR2 as SVGEGT. The CDR3 loop is CASSPLADRYEQYF. The CDR3 DNA reads TGTGCCAGCAGTCCCCTGGCGGACCGCTACGAGCAGTACTTC.